This TCR beta chain was profiled in a study of blood T cell repertoires in COVID-19. Germline V gene lookup returns CDR1 SGHDT and CDR2 YYEEEE. J was trimmed by 0 bases and V by 2 bases; bases with no gene match: 5. CDR3 length: 16 amino acids. Original methodology: Scientists estimated how many nucleated cells there were by amplifying reference gene primers. Sequenced by immunoSEQ multiplex PCR; TCRdb stores in-frame clones only, minus some. V and J calls and clone size come straight from that table; D and trimming were deduced from the DNA. Of 50,000 or so clones listed, over 65% are singletons. The genes are TRBV5-6 and TRBJ2-1, with 7 positions matching TRBD2. The source material was peripheral blood. This TCR was recovered from a man aged 35-49 years with active COVID-19. The CDR3 DNA follows: TGTGCCAGCAGCTTCGATCTAGCGGTCTCCTACAATGAGCAGTTCTTC. Protein sequence: CASSFDLAVSYNEQFF.